The following is a T cell receptor (beta chain) sequence with its context. The sample belongs to a study of blood T cell repertoires in COVID-19. On the study more broadly: Sample material is recorded as cDNA or gDNA derived from T cells, B-cell-depleted T cells, or PBMCs.

In the original workflow: Reference gene primer amplification gave nucleated cell count estimates. The method was immunoSEQ multiplex PCR; TCRdb's version includes in-frame clones alone and lacks a portion of them. V and J calls and clone size follow that table, whereas D and trimming were derived from the DNA. The sample records about 340,000 clones, approximately 86% being singletons. Followed over time, Seattle patients had been enrolled while infection was active. The CDR3 is 14 residues long. The germline V and J ends were trimmed by 5 bases and 5 bases, with 18 bases remaining between them. Germline loops: CDR1 SQVTM, CDR2 ANQGSEA.

The TCR sequence derives from a woman aged 55-75 years with COVID-19, enrolled during active disease. Sample: peripheral blood. This chain joins TRBV29-1 and TRBJ1-1; the D gene is possibly TRBD1 (6 bases). This chain's CDR3 is CSVSKQGTRTEAFF. CDR3 sequence (DNA): TGCAGCGTTTCAAAACAGGGAACAAGAACTGAAGCTTTCTTT.